This record concerns one T cell receptor beta chain sequence. Its cognate antigen is unknown. Clones were sequenced by immunoSEQ multiplex PCR, and TCRdb holds only the in-frame ones, with some missing. The repertoire holds about 180,000 clones, with nearly 95% as singletons. The sample belongs to a study of T cell responses to AZD1222 COVID-19 vaccine. General observations from the study: White British donors predominated, females outnumbered males, and clonal diversity was possibly underestimated.

Investigators merged groups given second doses at roughly 4 or roughly 12 weeks. Germline CDR1 and CDR2: LNHDA and SQIVND (reference sequence). The CDR3 has 20 amino acids. Trimming stripped 4 bases from V and 4 bases from J, with 29 bases between. This clonotype was obtained from an adult who received the AZD1222 COVID-19 vaccine. The chain recombines TRBV19 with TRBJ1-5; D may be TRBD1 (6 bases). Source: peripheral blood, taken 28 days after the second AZD1222 dose. CDR3 residues: CASSTNEYTGKGPLNQPQHF. In DNA form, the CDR3 reads TGTGCCAGTAGTACGAATGAATATACAGGGAAGGGGCCCCTTAATCAGCCCCAGCATTTT.